This passage covers 29 T cell receptor beta chains from one sample sequenced in a study of T cell responses to AZD1222 COVID-19 vaccine. Sequencing used immunoSEQ multiplex PCR; TCRdb keeps in-frame clones, though not all of them. The data hold tens of thousands of clones, with over 85% observed a single time. The input for sequencing was peripheral blood, taken 28 days after the second AZD1222 dose. Every receptor here comes from an adult who received the AZD1222 COVID-19 vaccine.

The rearrangement links TRBV7-3 to TRBJ2-7, with D possibly TRBD1 on 5 matching bases. This CDR3 comprises 15 residues. The germline CDR1 and CDR2 sequences are SGHTA and FQGTGA. V gave up 1 base and J gave up 5 bases, with 15 bases separating them. CDR3 DNA sequence: TGTGCCAGCAGCTTAATACAAACACAACAGGACGAGCAGTACGTC. It yields the protein CASSLIQTQQDEQYV.

The chain employs TRBV30 and TRBJ1-6; D uncertain. Looked up from germline, CDR1 is GTSNPN and CDR2 is SVGIG (reference sequence). The CDR3 consists of 14 residues. The V end was cut by 4 bases, the J end by 0 bases, with 7 bases between. The CDR3 nucleotides are TGTGCCTGGACAGTGGGCTCCTATAATTCACCCCTCCACTTT. This translates into CAWTVGSYNSPLHF.

The chain couples TRBV5-1 to TRBJ2-1, with 9 bases aligning to TRBD1. J was trimmed by 4 bases and V by 2 bases; bases with no gene match: 4. The CDR3 is 15 residues long. The germline V gene has CDR1 SGHRS and CDR2 YFSETQ. The CDR3 DNA reads as TGCGCCAGCAGCTTACAAGGGACAGGGTACAATGAGCAGTTCTTC. This translates into CASSLQGTGYNEQFF.

The V gene is TRBV10-2, the J gene TRBJ2-3, with 14 bases lining up with TRBD2. CDR3 size: 16 residues. V lost 5 bases to trimming and J lost 4 bases; unmatched junction nucleotides: 5. Looked up from germline, CDR1 is WSHSY and CDR2 is SAAADI. The CDR3 spells CASSPGLAGGSDTQYF. The CDR3 DNA is TGCGCCAGCAGTCCTGGACTAGCGGGGGGTTCAGATACGCAGTATTTT.

This clone was recorded once. The chain combines TRBV27 with TRBJ2-7; no clear D. This CDR3 contains 15 residues. V was trimmed by 3 bases and J by 6 bases, leaving 18 bases between them. Germline CDR1 and CDR2: MNHEY and SMNVEV (reference sequence). CDR3 sequence: CASSFSVQTAPEQYF. CDR3 nucleotide sequence: TGTGCCAGCAGTTTTTCAGTACAGACGGCGCCCGAGCAGTACTTC.

This clone has only a few counts. The gene calls are TRBV5-4 and TRBJ1-2; maybe TRBD1 (5 bases). Germline V gene sequence: CDR1 SGHNT, CDR2 YYREEE (reference sequence). V lost 5 bases, J lost 7 bases, and 9 bases lay in between. This CDR3 spans 11 amino acids. CDR3 loop: CASSHGGGYTF. The CDR3 bases are TGTGCCAGCAGTCACGGGGGTGGCTACACCTTC.

This rearrangement joins TRBV9 to TRBJ2-3; 8 nucleotides line up with TRBD2. The V gene end was trimmed by 0 bases and the J gene end by 1 base; junction bases not matched to a gene: 1. The CDR3 totals 15 residues. CDR1 and CDR2 (germline): SGDLS, YYNGEE. This chain's CDR3 is CASSVVLAGTDTQYF. CDR3 nucleotides: TGTGCCAGCAGCGTAGTACTAGCGGGCACAGATACGCAGTATTTT.

The chain couples TRBV7-8 to TRBJ2-1; possibly TRBD1 for D (5 bases). Germline loops: CDR1 SGHVS, CDR2 FQNEAQ. V gave up 5 bases and J gave up 0 bases, with 11 bases separating them. The CDR3 loop spans 15 amino acids. CDR3 nucleotide sequence: TGTGCCAGCAGCATACGACAGAGCTCCTACAATGAGCAGTTCTTC. It is translated as CASSIRQSSYNEQFF.

This chain uses TRBV6-5 with TRBJ2-3; D not certain. V lost 1 base to trimming and J lost 6 bases, with 8 bases between them. This CDR3 spans 13 amino acids. The germline gives CDR1 MNHEY, CDR2 SVGAGI. The CDR3 DNA is TGTGCCAGCAGTTACTTAGGTACGGATACGCAGTATTTT. This sequence encodes CASSYLGTDTQYF.

The chain recombines TRBV12-3 or TRBV12-4 with TRBJ2-2, with D hard to call. The germline V and J ends were trimmed by 6 bases and 7 bases, with 12 bases remaining between them. This CDR3 has 13 residues. CDR3 bases: TGTGCCAGCAGCCCCACATGGTTCGGGGAGCTGTTTTTT. It codes for CASSPTWFGELFF.

The V gene is TRBV6-5, the J gene TRBJ1-4; no definite D call. The CDR3 length is 15 residues. V was cut by 6 bases and J by 1 base, with 12 bases left in between. CDR1 and CDR2 (germline): MNHEY, SVGAGI. For the CDR3, the DNA is TGTGCCAGCAGGAGCTCGGGAGGAACTAATGAAAAACTGTTTTTT. This translates into CASRSSGGTNEKLFF.

The gene calls are TRBV4-2 and TRBJ2-5; the D gene is possibly TRBD2 (6 bases). The ends were cut back, 2 bases at V and 4 bases at J, with 14 bases in the middle. The germline V gene has CDR1 LGHNA and CDR2 YNFKEQ. The CDR3 totals 15 residues. The CDR3 nucleotides are TGTGCCAGCAGCCAAACGGTCCTAGCGATAGAGACCCAGTACTTC. Protein product: CASSQTVLAIETQYF.

This chain joins TRBV28 and TRBJ1-6; the D gene is possibly TRBD1 (5 bases). This CDR3 is 16 amino acids long. Trimming pared 5 bases from V and 7 bases from J, leaving 18 bases between. Germline V gives CDR1 MDHEN, CDR2 SYDVKM. The CDR3 DNA sequence: TGTGCCAGCAGTCCGACGGGCAGGGTCGGAAATTCACCCCTCCACTTT. Encoded protein: CASSPTGRVGNSPLHF.

V gene TRBV4-1 combines with J gene TRBJ2-7, with D unclear. Germline-derived CDR1 and CDR2 are MGHRA and YSYEKL. CDR3 size: 13 residues. V was pared by 1 base and J by 2 bases, with 6 bases between. DNA for the CDR3: TGCGCCAGCAGCCAAGTTTCCCCCTACGAGCAGTACTTC. Its protein is CASSQVSPYEQYF.

The chain is built from TRBV27 and TRBJ2-3; possible D gene TRBD1, 6 bases. CDR1 is MNHEY, CDR2 SMNVEV, per germline (reference sequence). V shed 5 bases and J shed 4 bases, with 19 bases lying between them. This CDR3 has 16 residues. CDR3 sequence: CASSADVTGNADTQYF. CDR3 DNA sequence: TGTGCCAGCAGTGCTGACGTGACAGGTAACGCAGATACGCAGTATTTT.

The rearrangement joins TRBV19 to TRBJ2-1; D tentatively fits TRBD1 or TRBD2 (6 bases each). V lost 2 bases to trimming and J lost 3 bases, with 11 bases between them. The CDR3 is 15 residues long. CDR1 is LNHDA, CDR2 SQIVND, per germline (reference sequence). The CDR3 DNA reads TGTGCCAGTAGTATACGTGGGGGGCGCTACAATGAGCAGTTCTTC. It encodes CASSIRGGRYNEQFF.

The chain is built from TRBV27 and TRBJ2-1, with D uncertain. V gave up 8 bases and J gave up 6 bases, with 17 bases separating them. Germline assignment: CDR1 MNHEY and CDR2 SMNVEV (reference sequence). The CDR3 is 14 residues long. The CDR3, as DNA: TGTGCCAGCGGCCCGATGACATCCGGCAATGAGCAGTTCTTC. Protein sequence: CASGPMTSGNEQFF.

The chain links TRBV3-1 (or the pseudogene TRBV3-2) to TRBJ2-1, with D perhaps being TRBD1 or TRBD2 (5 bases each). Germline CDR1 reads LGHDT; CDR2 reads YNNKEL (reference sequence). The V gene lost 2 bases and the J gene lost 1 base, with 15 bases spanning the gap. This CDR3 is built from 17 residues. The CDR3 protein is CASSQLHGAPSYNEQFF. In DNA, the CDR3 is TGTGCCAGCAGCCAACTCCACGGGGCACCATCCTACAATGAGCAGTTCTTC.

The chain links TRBV27 to TRBJ2-2; 11 bases match TRBD2. Germline V gene data show CDR1 as MNHEY and CDR2 as SMNVEV (reference sequence). V dropped 4 bases and J dropped 4; count of bases not matched to a gene: 2. The CDR3 has 15 amino acids. The CDR3 here is CASSSLAGGTGELFF. CDR3 DNA sequence: TGTGCCAGCAGTTCCCTAGCGGGAGGCACCGGGGAGCTGTTTTTT.

The CDR3: CASSLFKQNEKPNEQFF. CDR3 in DNA: TGTGCCAGCAGTTTATTTAAACAGAACGAAAAACCCAATGAGCAGTTCTTC. The rearrangement uses TRBV28 and TRBJ2-1, with unresolved D. Germline CDR1 and CDR2: MDHEN and SYDVKM. With 1 base removed from V and 6 bases from J, the gap between germline ends came to 19 bases. CDR3 length: 17 amino acids.

This sequence joins TRBV5-1 and TRBJ1-4; no reliable D call. CDR1 is SGHRS, CDR2 YFSETQ, per germline. The CDR3 has 16 amino acids. Trimming cost V 0 bases and J 8 bases, with 17 bases left between them. CDR3 loop: CASSLATDTKGEKLFF. The CDR3 DNA is TGCGCCAGCAGCTTGGCTACAGATACTAAAGGGGAAAAACTGTTTTTT.

This chain connects TRBV7-6 to TRBJ1-2; maybe TRBD1 (6 bases). In germline, CDR1 is SGHVS, CDR2 FNYEAQ. V was trimmed by 0 bases and J by 6 bases, leaving 11 bases between them. The CDR3 length is 14 residues. CDR3 in DNA: TGTGCCAGCAGCTTAGCCGGGACAACAGATGGCTACACCTTC. Encoded protein: CASSLAGTTDGYTF.

This chain joins TRBV14 and TRBJ1-4; 10 bases line up with TRBD1. After removal of 4 bases from V and 4 bases from J, the junction contained 6 bases not matched to a gene. Germline CDR1 is SGHDN and CDR2 is FVKESK. The CDR3 runs 16 residues. For the CDR3, the DNA is TGTGCCAGCAGCCTCTGGACAGGGGGAGGTAATGAAAAACTGTTTTTT. Protein sequence: CASSLWTGGGNEKLFF.

V gene TRBV6-5 combines with J gene TRBJ2-3, with a tentative D call TRBD2 (5 bases). The CDR3 has 13 amino acids. From germline, CDR1 is MNHEY and CDR2 SVGAGI. V was clipped by 4 bases and J by 1 base, with 6 bases between them. The CDR3: CASSSGGTDTQYF. As DNA, the CDR3 is TGTGCCAGCAGTTCCGGGGGCACAGATACGCAGTATTTT.

J is TRBJ2-2 and V is TRBV6-5; the D is unclear. Germline CDR1 is MNHEY and CDR2 is SVGAGI. CDR3 size: 14 residues. The V and J ends lost 2 bases and 3 bases respectively, with 7 bases between them. The DNA of the CDR3 is TGTGCCAGCAGTTACAGGGAAGACACCGGGGAGCTGTTTTTT. Its translation is CASSYREDTGELFF.

J is TRBJ1-2 and V is TRBV10-2; D unclear. The CDR3 sequence is 14 residues long. V gave up 2 bases and J gave up 4 bases, with 11 bases separating them. Germline-derived CDR1 and CDR2 are WSHSY and SAAADI. DNA of the CDR3: TGCGCCAGCAGTGAGCCAGGCCTGGCCTATGGCTACACCTTC. The encoded protein is CASSEPGLAYGYTF.

This chain uses TRBV2 with TRBJ2-2; TRBD2 might be the D (6 bases). V was trimmed by 7 bases and J by 3 bases, leaving 12 bases between them. The CDR3 length is 14 residues. Germline values: CDR1 SNHLY, CDR2 FYNNEI. The CDR3 bases are TGTGCCAGCATGGGGACTTCCGACACCGGGGAGCTGTTTTTT. This gives the protein CASMGTSDTGELFF.

The V call is TRBV6-1, the J call TRBJ2-2, with D possibly being TRBD1 (5 bases). The CDR3 sequence is 16 residues long. The V gene lost 2 bases and the J gene lost 2 bases, with 12 bases spanning the gap. Germline loops: CDR1 MNHNS, CDR2 SASEGT. CDR3 protein: CASSEIIGANTGELFF. The DNA for the CDR3 is TGTGCCAGCAGTGAAATAATAGGGGCCAACACCGGGGAGCTGTTTTTT.

The chain employs TRBV2 and TRBJ2-3; D is possibly TRBD2 (6 bases). CDR3 length equals 11 residues. From germline, CDR1 is SNHLY and CDR2 FYNNEI. The germline V and J ends were trimmed by 7 bases and 6 bases, with 8 bases remaining between them. This CDR3 is CASMRGDTQYF. CDR3 sequence (DNA): TGTGCCAGCATGCGGGGTGATACGCAGTATTTT.